This T cell receptor (beta chain) was sequenced for a study of neurological immune-mediated disorders. Overall study findings and caveats: No sharing of CDR3 amino acid sequences was observed among expanded clones across subjects, suggesting private repertoires in all groups.

Where libraries were unsorted, they were derived from 2 million PBMCs stored at -80 degrees C. 5'RACE generated cDNA with 10-nucleotide random UMIs. TCRdb called the 5' RACE reads again in MiXCR, with one record for every CDR3 protein. This sample has 28,000 or so distinct CDR3 sequences; 15% occur once, and the top ten carry around a quarter. This clonotype was seen at least ten times. The target antigen is unknown. The sequence was obtained from a man in his 70s in good health. The sequencing input was PBMCs.

The CDR3 spells CASSLQGGEQYF. The CDR3 nucleotides are TGCGCCAGCAGCTTGCAGGGCGGCGAGCAGTACTTC. V gene TRBV5-1 combines with J gene TRBJ2-7; tentatively, D is TRBD1 (5 bases). V was cut by 1 base and J by 6 bases, with 8 bases left in between. The CDR3 runs to 12 residues. CDR1 is SGHRS, CDR2 YFSETQ, per germline.